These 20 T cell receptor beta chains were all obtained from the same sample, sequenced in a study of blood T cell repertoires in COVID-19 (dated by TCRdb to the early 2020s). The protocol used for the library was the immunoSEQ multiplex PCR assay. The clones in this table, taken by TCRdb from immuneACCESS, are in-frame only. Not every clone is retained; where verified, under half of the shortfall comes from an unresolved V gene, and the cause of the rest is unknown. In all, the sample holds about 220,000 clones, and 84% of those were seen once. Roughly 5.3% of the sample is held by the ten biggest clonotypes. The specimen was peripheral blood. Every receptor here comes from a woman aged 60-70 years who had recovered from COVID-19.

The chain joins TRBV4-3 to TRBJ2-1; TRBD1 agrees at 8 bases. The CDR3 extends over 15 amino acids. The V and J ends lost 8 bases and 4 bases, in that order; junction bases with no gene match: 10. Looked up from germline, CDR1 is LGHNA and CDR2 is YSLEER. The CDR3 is CASGTGTGDYNEQFF. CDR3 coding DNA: TGCGCCAGCGGAACCGGGACAGGCGATTACAATGAGCAGTTCTTC.

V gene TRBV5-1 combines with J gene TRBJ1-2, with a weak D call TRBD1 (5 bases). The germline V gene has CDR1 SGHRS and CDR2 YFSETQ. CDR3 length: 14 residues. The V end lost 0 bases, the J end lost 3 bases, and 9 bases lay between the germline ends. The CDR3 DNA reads TGCGCCAGCAGCTTGGTCTCCAGGGACTATGGCTACACCTTC. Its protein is CASSLVSRDYGYTF.

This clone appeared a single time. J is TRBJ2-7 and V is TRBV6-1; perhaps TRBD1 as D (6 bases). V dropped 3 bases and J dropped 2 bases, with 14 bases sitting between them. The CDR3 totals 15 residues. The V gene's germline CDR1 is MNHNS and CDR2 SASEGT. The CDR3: CASSEGHLPTYEQYF. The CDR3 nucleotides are TGTGCCAGCAGTGAGGGACACTTACCGACCTACGAGCAGTACTTC.

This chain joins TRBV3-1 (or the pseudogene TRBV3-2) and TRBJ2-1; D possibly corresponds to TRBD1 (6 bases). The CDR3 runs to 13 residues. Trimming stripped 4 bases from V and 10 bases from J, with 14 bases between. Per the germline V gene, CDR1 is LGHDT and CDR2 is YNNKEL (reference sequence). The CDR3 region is CASSRNRVDEQFF. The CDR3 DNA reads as TGTGCCAGCAGCCGCAACAGGGTTGACGAGCAGTTCTTC.

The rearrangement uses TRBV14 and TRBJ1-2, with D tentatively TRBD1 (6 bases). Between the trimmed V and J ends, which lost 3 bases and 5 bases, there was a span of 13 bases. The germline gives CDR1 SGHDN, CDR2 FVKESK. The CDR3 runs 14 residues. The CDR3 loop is CASSQSRTAYGYTF. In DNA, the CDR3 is TGTGCCAGCAGCCAGTCCCGGACAGCTTATGGCTACACCTTC. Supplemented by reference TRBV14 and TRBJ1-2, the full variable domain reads EAGVTQFPSHSVIEKGQTVTLRCDPISGHDNLYWYRRVMGKEIKFLLHFVKESKQDESGMPNNRFLAERTGGTYSTLKVQPAELEDSGVYFCASSQSRTAYGYTFGSGTRLTVV.

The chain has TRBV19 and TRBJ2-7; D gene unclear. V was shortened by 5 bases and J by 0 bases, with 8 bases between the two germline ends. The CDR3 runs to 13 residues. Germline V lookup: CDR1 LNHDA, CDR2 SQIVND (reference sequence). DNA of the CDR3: TGTGCCAGTAGTGCCGGCGGCTCCTACGAGCAGTACTTC. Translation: CASSAGGSYEQYF.

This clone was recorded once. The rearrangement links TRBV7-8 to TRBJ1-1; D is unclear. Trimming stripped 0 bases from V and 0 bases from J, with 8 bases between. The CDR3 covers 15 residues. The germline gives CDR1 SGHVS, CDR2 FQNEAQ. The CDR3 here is CASSLASRMNTEAFF. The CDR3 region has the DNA TGTGCCAGCAGCTTAGCGTCCAGAATGAACACTGAAGCTTTCTTT.

The CDR3 DNA is TGCGCCAGCAGCTTGGGCCCCGGACAGGCCTACGAGCAGTACTTC. This encodes CASSLGPGQAYEQYF. The chain employs TRBV5-1 and TRBJ2-7, with 7 bases identical to TRBD1. The junction had 5 bases not matched to a gene; V was cut back by 0 bases and J by 2 bases. Germline assignment: CDR1 SGHRS and CDR2 YFSETQ. The CDR3 is 15 amino acids. Full variable domain (remainder filled in from reference TRBV5-1 and TRBJ2-7): KAGVTQTPRYLIKTRGQQVTLSCSPISGHRSVSWYQQTPGQGLQFLFEYFSETQRNKGNFPGRFSGRQFSNSRSEMNVSTLELGDSALYLCASSLGPGQAYEQYFGPGTRLTVT.

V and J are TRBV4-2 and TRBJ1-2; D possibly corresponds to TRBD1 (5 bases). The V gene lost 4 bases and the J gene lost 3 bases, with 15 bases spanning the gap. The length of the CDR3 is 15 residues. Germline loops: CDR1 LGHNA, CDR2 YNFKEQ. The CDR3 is CASSPGQQTYYGYTF. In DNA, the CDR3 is TGTGCCAGCAGCCCAGGGCAGCAAACCTACTATGGCTACACCTTC.

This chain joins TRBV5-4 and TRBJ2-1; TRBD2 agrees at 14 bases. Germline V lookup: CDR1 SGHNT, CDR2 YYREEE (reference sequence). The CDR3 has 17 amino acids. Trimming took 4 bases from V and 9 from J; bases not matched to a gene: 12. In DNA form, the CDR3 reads TGTGCCAGCAGCCTGCGCTCGACTAGCGGGGGGGCCTCTGAGCAGTTCTTC. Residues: CASSLRSTSGGASEQFF.

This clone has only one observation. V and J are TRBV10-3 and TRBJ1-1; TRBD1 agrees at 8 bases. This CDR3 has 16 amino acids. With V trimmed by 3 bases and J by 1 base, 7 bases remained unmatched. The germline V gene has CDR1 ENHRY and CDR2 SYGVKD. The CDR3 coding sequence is TGTGCCATCAGTGATCTCGGCAGGGGGCCGAACACTGAAGCTTTCTTT. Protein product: CAISDLGRGPNTEAFF.

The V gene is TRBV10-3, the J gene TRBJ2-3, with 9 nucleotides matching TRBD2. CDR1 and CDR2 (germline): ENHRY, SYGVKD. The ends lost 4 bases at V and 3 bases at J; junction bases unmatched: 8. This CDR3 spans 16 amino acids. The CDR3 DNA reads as TGTGCCATCAGTGCAGTCGGAGCGGGGGGAACAGATACGCAGTATTTT. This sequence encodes CAISAVGAGGTDTQYF.

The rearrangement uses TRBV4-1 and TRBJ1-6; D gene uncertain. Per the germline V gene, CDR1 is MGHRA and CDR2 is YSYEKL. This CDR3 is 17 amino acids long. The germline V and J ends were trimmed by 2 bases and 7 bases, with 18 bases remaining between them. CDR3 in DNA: TGCGCCAGCAGCCAATCCTGGGCACACCTGGAAAATTCACCCCTCCACTTT. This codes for CASSQSWAHLENSPLHF.

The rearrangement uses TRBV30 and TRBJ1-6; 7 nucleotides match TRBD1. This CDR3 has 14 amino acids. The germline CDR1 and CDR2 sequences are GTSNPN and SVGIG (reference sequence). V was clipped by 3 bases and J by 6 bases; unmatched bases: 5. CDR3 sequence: CAWSRDSPNSPLHF. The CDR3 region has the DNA TGTGCCTGGAGCCGGGACAGTCCTAATTCACCCCTCCACTTT.

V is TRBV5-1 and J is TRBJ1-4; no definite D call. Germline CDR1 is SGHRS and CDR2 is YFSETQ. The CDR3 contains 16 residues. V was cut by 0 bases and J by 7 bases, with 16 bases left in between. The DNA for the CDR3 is TGCGCCAGCAGCTTGGGAATCGCGGGGATGGGTGAAAAACTGTTTTTT. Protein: CASSLGIAGMGEKLFF.

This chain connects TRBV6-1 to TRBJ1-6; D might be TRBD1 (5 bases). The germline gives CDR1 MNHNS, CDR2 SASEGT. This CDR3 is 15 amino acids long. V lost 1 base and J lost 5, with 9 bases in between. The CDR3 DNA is TGTGCCAGCAGTGAAGACGGGGGGGATAATTCACCCCTCCACTTT. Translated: CASSEDGGDNSPLHF.

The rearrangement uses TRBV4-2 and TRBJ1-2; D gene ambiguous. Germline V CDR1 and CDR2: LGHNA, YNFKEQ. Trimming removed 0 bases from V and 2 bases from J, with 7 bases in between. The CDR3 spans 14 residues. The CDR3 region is CASSQDRENYGYTF. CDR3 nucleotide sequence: TGTGCCAGCAGCCAAGATCGGGAGAACTATGGCTACACCTTC.

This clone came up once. CDR3 nucleotide sequence: TGTGCCAGCAGTGAGGGCAGGGCAATTAACTATGGCTACACCTTC. This codes for CASSEGRAINYGYTF. The chain has TRBV2 and TRBJ1-2; the D gene is possibly TRBD1 (5 bases). V was clipped by 3 bases and J by 1 base, with 12 bases between them. This CDR3 comprises 15 residues. Germline V gene data show CDR1 as SNHLY and CDR2 as FYNNEI.

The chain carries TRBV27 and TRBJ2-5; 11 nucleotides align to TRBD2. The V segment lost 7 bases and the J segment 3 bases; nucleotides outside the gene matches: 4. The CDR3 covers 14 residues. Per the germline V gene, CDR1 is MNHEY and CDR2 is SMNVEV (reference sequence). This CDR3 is CASKPTSGEETQYF. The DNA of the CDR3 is TGTGCCAGCAAACCGACTAGCGGGGAAGAGACCCAGTACTTC.

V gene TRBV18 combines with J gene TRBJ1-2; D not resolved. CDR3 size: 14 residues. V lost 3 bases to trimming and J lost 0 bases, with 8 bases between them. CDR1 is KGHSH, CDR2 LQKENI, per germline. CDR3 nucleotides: TGTGCCAGCTCACCGTCCGTCCCTAACTATGGCTACACCTTC. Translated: CASSPSVPNYGYTF.